This paragraph reports one T cell receptor beta chain. This clone has just a few counts. It has no known antigen specificity. Qualities for individual bases were not recorded, and no much larger clone is one base off. The library was prepared using the immunoSEQ multiplex PCR assay. For the multiplex PCR, a mixture combining 60 forward primers for TCR Vbeta segments and 13 reverse primers for TCR Jbeta segments was used. Amplification of the CDR3 region of rearranged TCR beta genes was performed with a multiplex PCR assay on genomic DNA. The amplified TCR beta libraries were sequenced on the Illumina HiSeq System as 87-base-pair reads. The study's processing was this. Across the roughly 670 repertoires, a later analysis counted approximately 75 million unique TCR beta chains, roughly 11 million of which were shared by at least two donors. A nearest-neighbor algorithm error-corrected the raw reads and collapsed the reads into unique sequences, merging closely related sequences to remove PCR and sequencing errors. V, D and J gene segments were assigned by aligning CDR3 sequences to IMGT reference sequences. For a sequence to be retained, at least a six-nucleotide match to both a V gene segment and a J gene segment was required. A rearrangement counted as productive if the CDR3 had no stop codons and remained in frame with V and J, and every other rearrangement counted as non-productive. Following IMGT convention, CDR3 was defined as the stretch from the second conserved V-encoded cysteine up to the conserved J-encoded phenylalanine. The earlier analysis of a few hundred of the donors excluded sequences that lacked an unambiguous match to a single V gene segment. An earlier analysis of 587 of the donors called V segments functional above 56.7% productive rearrangements and segregating when the between-donor standard deviation exceeded 5%. A statistical classification framework was built for diagnosing cytomegalovirus status from the catalog of TCR beta chain sequences. In a later analysis, TCR nucleotide sequences were compared against IMGT/GENE-DB human TR gene sequences so that V and J genes could be assigned. Using the TCRdist pipeline, a later analysis assigned CDR3 sequences along with most-parsimonious VDJ recombination scenarios. In a later analysis, each TCR beta chain was defined by its CDR3 amino acid sequence together with its V-gene family, and reads without a unique V-gene family were excluded. As a way to deal with suspected cross-contamination and a sequencing artifact, a later analysis dropped over 550 nucleotide sequences that were highly shared and had low generation probability. For each public chain, a later analysis derived a clonal expansion index from normalized ranks of inferred template counts within each repertoire. In a later analysis, generation probabilities were computed using a VDJ recombination model fitted to out-of-frame rearrangements, and the results were checked against IGoR. In a later analysis, hypergeometric tests were used to score TCR-TCR, TCR-HLA and TCR-CMV co-occurrence, with a repertoire-size bias correction applied to TCR pairs. False discovery rates were estimated in a later analysis by permuting HLA or CMV assignments 20 times. In a later analysis, co-occurring TCRs were grouped with DBSCAN, and TCRdist sequence similarity was added when clustering was performed within HLA-allele-positive subsets. Repertoires with fewer than 30,000 or more than 120,000 public chains, plus five repertoires with anomalous nucleotide sharing, were excluded from co-occurrence clustering. Drawn from immuneACCESS, this table holds only the in-frame rearrangements with V and J called that TCRdb kept. Clones are partly lost; checked studies trace under half to an unresolved V gene and leave the rest unexplained. The D gene and trimming were derived from the DNA, and the V and J assignments and clone size from that table. This sample is represented by fewer than 300,000 clones; 80% of them were singletons. Roughly 0.31% of the sample rests with the top ten.

The sample is drawn from a study of cytomegalovirus exposure and HLA in healthy donors (TCRdb year 2017). Study-wide context: According to an earlier analysis of a few hundred of the donors, roughly 180 million T cells yielded 117 million unique TCR beta sequences and roughly 280 Gb of sequence data. In a later genetic analysis, genome-wide SNP genotypes for about three fifths of the roughly 670 donors were used, and that subset was treated as a discovery cohort. Alongside the repertoire data, information on donor age, sex, ethnicity and CMV serostatus was compiled. The genetic ancestry cluster associated with self-reported Caucasian donors included around four fifths of the roughly 410 genotyped donors. An early release that covered roughly 600 HLA-typed donors contained about 300 gigabases of sequencing data and roughly 84 million unique TCR sequences. In an earlier analysis of a few hundred of the donors, high-throughput TCR beta sequencing was used to judge whether each TCR beta V gene segment behaved as functional or pseudogenic. In addition to the first cohort of hundreds of subjects, a separate validation cohort of some 120 different subjects was used. A later analysis re-analyzed previously published TCR beta repertoires from 600 to 850 donors and added high-resolution HLA genotyping to study TCR occurrence patterns. The aim of the study was to test whether cataloging public T cell receptors could identify signatures of past pathogen exposure. Typing coverage varied by locus: roughly 629-630 donors for A, B, C, DRB1 and DQB1; roughly 510 for DQA1; around 610 for DPA1; approximately 450 for DPB1. The study combined high-throughput TCR immunosequencing, statistical association of individual TCRs with disease status, and machine learning to predict cytomegalovirus infection status. HLA typing covered class I and class II loci at four-digit resolution. Every repertoire in the discovery cohort had been generated on one and the same sequencing platform. The study profiled the T cell repertoires of 550 to 700 subjects by immunosequencing and related them to cytomegalovirus serostatus. Roughly five DR-DQ haplotypes were handled as single units for association and clustering because linkage in the cohort was strong. Among around 400 genotyped donors of the cohort, an average of around 240,000 unique TCR beta nucleotide sequences were sequenced per donor, around 20% of them non-productive. The later analysis used no new phenotypic data to find candidate immune exposures, relying instead on TCR beta sequences and their occurrence across donors.

Reading the germline V gene (reference sequence) gives CDR1 PRHDT and CDR2 FYEKMQ. The CDR3 contains 15 residues, cysteine and phenylalanine counted. The DNA shown is the 45-base CDR3, in frame from base 1. At the junction V is shortened by 4 bases and J by 5 bases, with 17 bases in between. What the work shows at the level of the full study, not this receptor alone: In an earlier analysis of fewer than 700 of the donors, most TCR beta V segments appeared in productive rearrangements about 90% or about 30% of the time, broadly matching IMGT annotations. This cohort had only TCR beta chains sequenced, and the lack of alpha or paired-chain data limited which features could be detected. According to a later analysis, most CMV-associated TCR beta chains appeared to be HLA-restricted, and the HLA associations seemed to be driven largely by CMV exposure. According to a later analysis, TCR association rates differed among HLA loci, with DRB1 alleles showing the most associated TCRs and HLA-C alleles showing the fewest. Correlated functional status among segregating V segments might be attributable to linkage disequilibrium, but an unknown experimental factor could not be ruled out. Compared with equally common non-associated chains, HLA-associated TCR beta chains in a later analysis were more clonally expanded and had lower generation probabilities. A further reported finding was that TCR beta sequences accurately predicted the HLA-A and HLA-B alleles for most subjects in the first cohort. Across donors, most TCR sequences were observed very rarely, whereas some public TCRs were present in many individuals. In the study, approximately 160 TCR beta chains were listed as associated with cytomegalovirus. A later analysis associated 16,951 TCR beta sequences with specific HLA alleles at a false discovery rate of 0.05. It was suggested by the authors that the approach could potentially be generalized to other disease states and immunological phenotypes. Because the 87-base-pair reads could not distinguish some IMGT-functional V segments, including TRBV6-2 and TRBV6-3, those segments were excluded. In a later genetic analysis, a missense DCLRE1C variant was associated with V-gene and J-gene trimming of TCR beta chains, and the association was replicated in an independent cohort. The sequencing pipeline was judged likely to have produced a cluster of highly shared sequence variants as a technical artifact. In vitro tests confirmed that three of the cytomegalovirus-associated TCR beta chains recognize cytomegalovirus antigens. The only immune exposure information available for the cohort was CMV serostatus. Because HLA typing was unavailable for some donors at each locus, only the typed subset was used in association tests. According to a later genetic analysis, donors in an Asian-associated ancestry cluster had fewer N-insertions in productive TCRs than the roughly 670-donor mean. When HLA alleles, especially DR and DQ, strongly co-occurred, TCR associations were difficult to assign to individual alleles. About 15 rarely observed V segments, including chromosome 9 orphons, were excluded from the earlier analysis of about 500 of the donors because counts were too low. In both the original and validation cohorts, the classifier was reported to diagnose cytomegalovirus status with high specificity and sensitivity. Roughly uniform sequencing depth across donors was assumed in presence/absence analyses, although this assumption may not hold. In a later analysis, several top co-occurrence clusters were reported to appear linked to parvovirus B19, influenza, CMV and Epstein-Barr virus.

The cohort was made up of approximately 670 healthy bone marrow donors. At the time of sampling, all cohort members were nominally healthy, though unrecorded immune exposures were likely present. The donor tested CMV seronegative and was one of the 352 seronegative cohort members. A peripheral blood sample was collected from each donor, and TCR beta sequencing was performed on peripheral blood mononuclear cells. The Qiagen DNeasy Blood Extraction Kit was used to extract genomic DNA from the blood cell samples. This chain joins TRBV13 to TRBJ2-5; the D gene is not confidently resolved. Material: PBMCs. The clonotype was recovered from a girl aged 2-9 years in good health and CMV-seronegative. The CDR3 amino acid sequence is: CASSYRKESIETQYF. The nucleotide sequence is given as TGTGCCAGCAGCTACCGAAAGGAGTCGATCGAGACCCAGTACTTC.